This T cell receptor (beta chain) was sequenced in a study of T-cell reconstitution after alpha-beta-depleted transplantation in children. Trimming took 5 bases from V and 5 from J; bases not matched to a gene: 18. From germline, CDR1 is MNHEY and CDR2 SVGEGT. The CDR3 spans 18 residues. The authors prepared the TCRbeta library with unique molecular identifiers. TCRdb itself ran the PCR reads through MiXCR, one entry per CDR3 protein. The table has approximately 400,000 distinct CDR3 sequences, around 16% seen once; the top ten hold approximately 28%. The source of this sequence is a boy under two years old who had a stem cell transplant for Wiskott-Aldrich syndrome, so the T cells may come from the graft donor. V and J are TRBV6-2 or TRBV6-3 and TRBJ2-1; the match to TRBD1 covers 7 bases. The source material was PBMCs, mostly from graft donor cells, sampled 360 days after TCRalphabeta/CD19-depleted stem cell transplant. The CDR3 is CASSPQKPGTDNDNEQFF. The CDR3 region has the DNA TGTGCCAGCAGTCCCCAAAAACCCGGGACAGACAATGACAATGAGCAGTTCTTC.